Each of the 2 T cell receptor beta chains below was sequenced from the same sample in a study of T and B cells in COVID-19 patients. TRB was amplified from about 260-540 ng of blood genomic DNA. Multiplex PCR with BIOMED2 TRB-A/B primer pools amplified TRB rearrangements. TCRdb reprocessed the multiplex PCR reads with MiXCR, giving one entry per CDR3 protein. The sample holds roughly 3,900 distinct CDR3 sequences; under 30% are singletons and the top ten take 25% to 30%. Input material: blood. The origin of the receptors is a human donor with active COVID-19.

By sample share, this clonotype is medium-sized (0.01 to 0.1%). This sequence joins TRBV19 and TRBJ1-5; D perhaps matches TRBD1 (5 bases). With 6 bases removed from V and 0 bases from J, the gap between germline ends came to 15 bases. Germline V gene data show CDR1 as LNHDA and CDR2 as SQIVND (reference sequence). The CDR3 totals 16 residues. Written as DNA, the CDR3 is TGTGCCAGTAGCGATGGGACCGCCCGTAGCAATCAGCCCCAGCATTTT. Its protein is CASSDGTARSNQPQHF.

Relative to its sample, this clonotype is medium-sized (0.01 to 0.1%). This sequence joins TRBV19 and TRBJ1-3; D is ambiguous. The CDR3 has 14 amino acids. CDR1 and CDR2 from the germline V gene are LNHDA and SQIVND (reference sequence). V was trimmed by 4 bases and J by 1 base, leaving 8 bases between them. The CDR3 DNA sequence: TGTGCCAGTAGTAGGTCTACATCTGGAAACACCATATATTTT. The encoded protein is CASSRSTSGNTIYF.